This TCR beta chain stems from a study of T cells in Graves' hyperthyroidism and ophthalmopathy. Overall study findings and caveats: Blood also showed most of the thyroid clonotypes that were expanded above 0.001.

Trimming shortened V by 0 bases and J by 7 bases, and 19 bases separated the two germline ends. CDR1 and CDR2 (germline): SNHLY, FYNNEI. The CDR3 length is 17 residues. Over 18 months, lack of ophthalmopathy progression marked Graves' hyperthyroidism as stable. In making diagnoses, clinical symptoms, serum thyroxine and TRAb, thyroid ultrasound and orbital computed tomography were all used. This clonotype was observed at least ten times. The antigen is unknown. Template material for amplifying TCR beta CDR3 regions consisted of RNA transcripts. A first-round RT-PCR of the TCR CDR3 used the HTBI primer set. Via MiXCR, TCRdb re-called the multiplex PCR reads, giving one row per CDR3 protein. The sample gives under 400,000 distinct CDR3 sequences, 15% to 20% of which show up once; about half is in the top ten.

The source is a woman between 50 and 59 years old with Graves' hyperthyroidism. The chain links TRBV2 to TRBJ2-4; D gene unclear. The sample taken for sequencing was blood. CDR3 sequence: CASSEAGPSSKTNIQYF. The CDR3 DNA is TGTGCCAGCAGTGAAGCAGGACCCTCATCCAAGACGAACATTCAGTACTTC. The complete variable domain, with remaining parts taken from reference TRBV2 and TRBJ2-4, reads EPEVTQTPSHQVTQMGQEVILRCVPISNHLYFYWYRQILGQKVEFLVSFYNNEISEKSEIFDDQFSVERPDGSNFTLKIRSTKLEDSAMYFCASSEAGPSSKTNIQYFGAGTRLSVL.